This passage covers 26 T cell receptor beta chains from one sample sequenced in a study of T-cell reconstitution after alpha-beta-depleted transplantation in children. TCRbeta library preparation incorporated unique molecular identifiers. Each CDR3 protein gets one entry after TCRdb re-called the PCR reads with MiXCR. Of some 200,000 distinct CDR3 sequences in the sample, around 8.9% are singletons; the top ten hold 5% to 6%. The sample here was PBMCs from the stem cell graft donor, taken from the stem cell graft. These receptors originate from a human donor who donated a stem cell graft to a child with SCID.

This chain uses TRBV5-6 with TRBJ2-3, with D perhaps TRBD2 (6 bases). The V gene's germline CDR1 is SGHDT and CDR2 YYEEEE. The V end was cut by 5 bases, the J end by 5 bases, with 12 bases between. The CDR3 runs to 13 residues. Here the CDR3 DNA reads TGTGCCAGCAGGGTGGAGGGCCGAGATACGCAGTATTTT. Its protein product is CASRVEGRDTQYF.

This clonotype was seen ten or more times. The chain joins TRBV27 to TRBJ2-1; no reliable D call. This CDR3 region has 16 residues. Germline CDR1 is MNHEY and CDR2 is SMNVEV (reference sequence). V was shortened by 4 bases and J by 5 bases, with 18 bases between the two germline ends. CDR3 sequence reads: CASSSSSPIPNNEQFF. CDR3 DNA: TGTGCCAGCAGTTCTAGTAGTCCGATACCCAACAATGAGCAGTTCTTC.

The sample holds many counts of this clonotype. The chain links TRBV29-1 to TRBJ2-7, with TRBD1 as a possible D gene (6 bases). CDR1 is SQVTM and CDR2 is ANQGSEA in the germline V gene. V was trimmed by 5 bases and J by 3 bases, leaving 26 bases between them. The CDR3 runs 17 residues. The CDR3 coding sequence is TGCAGCGTTCAAACCTTCAATCCGGGACACCGAAACTACGAGCAGTACTTC. Its translation: CSVQTFNPGHRNYEQYF.

This clonotype was seen many times. The chain couples TRBV20-1 to TRBJ2-1, with a weak D call TRBD1 (5 bases). Trimming pared 1 base from V and 8 bases from J, leaving 9 bases between. The CDR3 consists of 12 residues. The V gene's germline CDR1 is DFQATT and CDR2 SNEGSKA (reference sequence). The CDR3 DNA reads as TGCAGTGCTAGAGGTGGGGCTGATGAGCAGTTCTTC. Translating gives CSARGGADEQFF.

This clonotype occurred many times. V gene TRBV2 combines with J gene TRBJ2-7; no definite D call. V gave up 4 bases and J gave up 6 bases, with 4 bases separating them. Germline V gene sequence: CDR1 SNHLY, CDR2 FYNNEI. The CDR3 runs 10 residues. CDR3: CASSVSEQYF. The CDR3 bases are TGTGCCAGCAGTGTCAGCGAGCAGTACTTC.

The sample holds many counts of this clonotype. V usage is TRBV6-2 or TRBV6-3 and J usage is TRBJ2-7; a possible D gene is TRBD2 (5 bases). The length of the CDR3 is 15 residues. Germline assignment: CDR1 MNHEY and CDR2 SVGEGT. Between the trimmed V and J ends, which lost 4 bases and 4 bases, there was a span of 17 bases. The CDR3 sequence is CASSWHPGRRYEQYF. CDR3 coding DNA: TGTGCCAGCAGTTGGCACCCCGGTCGGAGGTACGAGCAGTACTTC.

This clonotype was observed many times. This chain links TRBV7-3 with TRBJ2-1; no firm D call. This CDR3 comprises 13 residues. CDR1 is SGHTA, CDR2 FQGTGA, per germline. The V end was cut by 5 bases, the J end by 7 bases, with 12 bases between. CDR3 coding DNA: TGTGCCAGCAGCCCTGCCAGGCGGAATGAGCAGTTCTTC. It is translated as CASSPARRNEQFF.

This clonotype was found many times. The chain recombines TRBV19 with TRBJ2-7; D is unclear. The CDR3 runs to 14 residues. Germline V gives CDR1 LNHDA, CDR2 SQIVND (reference sequence). The ends were cut back, 5 bases at V and 5 bases at J, with 16 bases in the middle. CDR3 bases: TGTGCCAGTAGTTCATTTCGCGGCAAAAACGAGCAGTACTTC. As protein: CASSSFRGKNEQYF.

Ten or more counts support this clonotype. This chain joins TRBV7-2 and TRBJ2-1; no definite D call. The CDR3 runs 12 residues. V lost 3 bases to trimming and J lost 5 bases, with 5 bases between them. Germline CDR1 SGHTA, CDR2 FQGNSA. The CDR3 is CASSFWDNEQFF. The CDR3 DNA is TGTGCCAGCAGCTTTTGGGACAATGAGCAGTTCTTC.

The chain is built from TRBV7-3 and TRBJ2-1; 7 bases are shared with TRBD2. CDR3 length: 13 amino acids. The ends lost 5 bases at V and 9 bases at J; junction bases unmatched: 7. CDR1 and CDR2 from the germline V gene are SGHTA and FQGTGA. The DNA for the CDR3 is TGTGCCAGCAGCCGACTTCCGGGAGGTGAGCAGTTCTTC. Protein: CASSRLPGGEQFF.

This clonotype occurred many times. This chain uses TRBV29-1 with TRBJ1-1; TRBD1 agrees at 7 bases. The V and J ends lost 6 bases and 3 bases, in that order; junction bases with no gene match: 7. This CDR3 contains 13 residues. Germline CDR1 and CDR2: SQVTM and ANQGSEA. CDR3 sequence: CSVQGLGYTEAFF. In nucleotides, the CDR3 is TGCAGCGTACAGGGGCTTGGGTACACTGAAGCTTTCTTT. The variable domain in full, with the rest retrieved from reference TRBV29-1 and TRBJ1-1, is SAVISQKPSRDICQRGTSLTIQCQVDSQVTMMFWYRQQPGQSLTLIATANQGSEATYESGFVIDKFPISRPNLTFSTLTVSNMSPEDSSIYLCSVQGLGYTEAFFGQGTRLTVV.

Regarding this clonotype: A much larger clone differs by one base, so this may be a read error. This chain links TRBV5-1 with TRBJ2-2; D might be TRBD1 or TRBD2, each matching 5 bases. There are 14 residues in the CDR3. Germline CDR1 reads SGHRS; CDR2 reads YFSETQ. V was cut by 4 bases and J by 3 bases, with 10 bases left in between. The CDR3, as DNA: TGCGCCAGCAGCGGGACGGACTACACCGGGGAGCTGTTTTTT. This sequence encodes CASSGTDYTGELFF. Full variable domain (missing parts from reference TRBV5-1 and TRBJ2-2): KAGVTQTPRYLIKTRGQQVTLSCSPISGHRSVSWYQQTPGQGLQFLFEYFSETQRNKGNFPGRFSGRQFSNSRSEMNVSTLELGDSALYLCASSGTDYTGELFFGEGSRLTVL.

This clonotype was seen at least ten times. The chain employs TRBV11-2 and TRBJ2-1; perhaps TRBD1 as D (5 bases). The germline CDR1 and CDR2 sequences are SGHAT and FQNNGV. V lost 3 bases and J 4 bases, leaving 13 bases between the germline ends. The CDR3 is 15 amino acids. The CDR3: CASSLPTDTYNEQFF. The CDR3 region has the DNA TGTGCCAGCAGCTTGCCCACGGACACGTACAATGAGCAGTTCTTC.

The sample holds many counts of this clonotype. The gene calls are TRBV5-5 and TRBJ1-3, with D unresolved. CDR1 is SGHKS and CDR2 is YYEKEE in the germline V gene (reference sequence). Between the trimmed V and J ends, which lost 4 bases and 0 bases, there was a span of 17 bases. CDR3 length: 17 amino acids. The CDR3 is CASSKTGTQGSGNTIYF. CDR3 sequence (DNA): TGTGCCAGCAGCAAGACGGGCACCCAAGGCTCTGGAAACACCATATATTTT.

V gene TRBV19 combines with J gene TRBJ2-7, with 7 bases fitting TRBD1. Germline lookup yields CDR1 LNHDA and CDR2 SQIVND (reference sequence). Germline trimming cut 3 bases from V and 3 bases from J; bases unmatched to any gene: 8. The CDR3 contains 15 residues. The CDR3 loop is CASSMAGTDIYEQYF. The CDR3 coding sequence is TGTGCCAGTAGTATGGCCGGGACAGACATCTACGAGCAGTACTTC.

J is TRBJ2-5 and V is TRBV5-1, with D uncertain. The CDR3 spans 14 residues. CDR1 and CDR2 from the germline V gene are SGHRS and YFSETQ. Trimming cost V 0 bases and J 2 bases, with 8 bases left between them. The CDR3 DNA reads as TGCGCCAGCAGCTTGGCCGGGCAGCAAGAGACCCAGTACTTC. Translated: CASSLAGQQETQYF.

The rearrangement links TRBV7-9 to TRBJ1-1, with no clear D. V shed 4 bases and J shed 7 bases, with 7 bases lying between them. Germline CDR1 SEHNR, CDR2 FQNEAQ (reference sequence). This CDR3 contains 11 residues. CDR3 coding DNA: TGTGCCAGCAGCTCCCCCGTTGAAGCTTTCTTT. Translation gives CASSSPVEAFF.

This clonotype was seen repeatedly, ten times or more. This sequence joins TRBV18 and TRBJ1-1, with D perhaps matching TRBD1 (5 bases). Trimming left V 1 base short and J 2 bases short, with 14 bases between. Germline V gene sequence: CDR1 KGHSH, CDR2 LQKENI. CDR3 length equals 16 residues. As DNA, the CDR3 is TGTGCCAGCTCACCACTGCTCGGGCAGGGAAACACTGAAGCTTTCTTT. Amino acids: CASSPLLGQGNTEAFF.

This clonotype was recorded at least ten times. V and J are TRBV5-1 and TRBJ2-7, with 9 bases aligning to TRBD1. J was trimmed by 1 base and V by 3 bases; bases with no gene match: 5. The CDR3 has 15 amino acids. Germline V CDR1 and CDR2: SGHRS, YFSETQ. The CDR3 nucleotides are TGCGCCAGCAGCTGGGGGACAGGGAGTTCCTACGAGCAGTACTTC. Encoded protein: CASSWGTGSSYEQYF.

This clonotype was found many times. This CDR3 reads CASSLEGMRDTQYF. CDR3 sequence (DNA): TGCGCCAGCAGCTTGGAGGGGATGAGAGATACGCAGTATTTT. This sequence joins TRBV5-1 and TRBJ2-3, with D possibly TRBD1 on 5 matching bases. V lost 0 bases, J lost 5 bases, and 10 bases lay in between. Germline V gene sequence: CDR1 SGHRS, CDR2 YFSETQ. The CDR3 contains 14 residues. The complete variable domain, with remaining parts taken from reference TRBV5-1 and TRBJ2-3, reads KAGVTQTPRYLIKTRGQQVTLSCSPISGHRSVSWYQQTPGQGLQFLFEYFSETQRNKGNFPGRFSGRQFSNSRSEMNVSTLELGDSALYLCASSLEGMRDTQYFGPGTRLTVL.

This clonotype appeared many times. This rearrangement joins TRBV6-1 to TRBJ2-6; no reliable D call. There are 14 residues in the CDR3. Looked up from germline, CDR1 is MNHNS and CDR2 is SASEGT. Trimming removed 2 bases at V and 4 bases at J, with 6 bases between. CDR3: CASSEPDGANVLTF. In DNA form, the CDR3 reads TGTGCCAGCAGTGAACCTGACGGGGCCAACGTCCTGACTTTC.

This clonotype was seen ten or more times. The V and J genes are TRBV7-8 and TRBJ2-5; no firm D call. The germline V gene has CDR1 SGHVS and CDR2 FQNEAQ. CDR3 length equals 16 residues. Trimming removed 1 base from V and 1 base from J, with 13 bases in between. CDR3 DNA sequence: TGTGCCAGCAGCTTAGAGGAAGGCAGAAGCCAAGAGACCCAGTACTTC. This encodes CASSLEEGRSQETQYF.

The chain uses TRBV6-1 and TRBJ2-7, with TRBD1 matching 9 bases. The CDR3 runs 14 residues. Germline V gives CDR1 MNHNS, CDR2 SASEGT. The trim removed 6 bases at V and 7 bases at J, leaving 10 bases unmatched. CDR3 residues: CASRLQGAAGEQYF. The CDR3 nucleotides are TGTGCCAGCAGACTACAGGGGGCCGCAGGGGAGCAGTACTTC.

Details on this clonotype: This clone may be a read error of a much larger clone one base away. The genes are TRBV29-1 and TRBJ2-7, with TRBD1 matching over 9 bases. Germline-derived CDR1 and CDR2 are SQVTM and ANQGSEA. The CDR3 consists of 13 residues. CDR3 sequence: CSVTGTGIYEQSF. The CDR3 coding sequence is TGCAGCGTCACCGGGACAGGGATCTACGAGCAGTCCTTC.

There are many counts of this clonotype. The chain carries TRBV5-1 and TRBJ2-1; TRBD2 matches at 10 bases. V gave up 4 bases and J gave up 6 bases; unmatched junction bases: 7. There are 15 residues in the CDR3. Germline-derived CDR1 and CDR2 are SGHRS and YFSETQ. Here the CDR3 reads CASSGRLAGVNEQFF. Here the CDR3 DNA reads TGCGCCAGCAGCGGGCGACTAGCGGGCGTCAATGAGCAGTTCTTC.

At least ten counts were recorded for this clonotype. This rearrangement joins TRBV5-1 to TRBJ1-6; 7 nucleotides match TRBD1. J was trimmed by 8 bases and V by 3 bases; bases with no gene match: 11. The CDR3 covers 16 residues. From germline, CDR1 is SGHRS and CDR2 YFSETQ. Written as DNA, the CDR3 is TGCGCCAGCAGCTCGAAACCGGGACAGCCATATTCACCCCTCCACTTT. This encodes CASSSKPGQPYSPLHF.